This TCR beta chain was retrieved from a study of HIV-infected children after antiretroviral therapy interruption. Across the whole study: Continuous-treatment children had median age around 8 years, interruption approximately 9.5 years. Most participating children were previously exposed to EBV and CMV.

V lost 4 bases and J lost 7, with 10 bases in between. CDR1 and CDR2 from the germline V gene are MNHEY and SVGEGT. The CDR3 is made up of 12 amino acids. This clonotype was seen repeatedly, ten times or more. Its antigen is unknown. As for treatment: PENTA 11 planned treatment interruption arm or continuous ART arm. Sorting from thawed PBMCs isolated naive CD4+ CD45RA+ CD45RO- T cells. Notes on the study in general: Minor non-naive CD45RA+ populations, like EMRA or stem memory, might contaminate naive sorts.

Unique molecular identifiers were included in an RNA-based 3' RACE TCR library. TCRdb re-derived calls from the 3' RACE reads in MiXCR, one entry per CDR3 protein. The profile covers more than 35,000 distinct CDR3 sequences, with approximately 7% appearing a single time and more than 0.95% taken by the ten largest. This material consisted of CD45RA+ CD4+ T cells from PBMCs, pooled from several time points, taken from a donor given antiretroviral therapy, either interrupted or continuous. This sample's subset: naive CD4+ CD45RA+ CD45RO- T cells. This receptor was obtained from a pool of human donors with HIV. The V gene is TRBV6-2 or TRBV6-3, the J gene TRBJ2-5; D unresolved. The CDR3 loop reads CASSLGSGTQYF. The CDR3 DNA reads as TGTGCCAGCAGTTTGGGGTCGGGGACCCAGTACTTC.